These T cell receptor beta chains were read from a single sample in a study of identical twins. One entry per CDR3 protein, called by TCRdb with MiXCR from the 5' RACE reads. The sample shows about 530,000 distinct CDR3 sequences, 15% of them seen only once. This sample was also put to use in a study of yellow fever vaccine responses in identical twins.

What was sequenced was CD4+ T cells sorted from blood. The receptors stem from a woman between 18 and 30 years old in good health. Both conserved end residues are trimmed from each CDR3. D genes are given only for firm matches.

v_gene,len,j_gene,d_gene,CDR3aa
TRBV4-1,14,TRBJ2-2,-,ASSQDWGRATGELF
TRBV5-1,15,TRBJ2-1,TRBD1,ASSLSITGVSYNEQF
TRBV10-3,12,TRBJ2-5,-,AISGQALSGDQY
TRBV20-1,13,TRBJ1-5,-,SARAHQISNQPQH
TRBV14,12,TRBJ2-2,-,ASSQRQNTGELF
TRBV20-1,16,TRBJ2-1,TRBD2,SARDWTRGGVTYNEQF
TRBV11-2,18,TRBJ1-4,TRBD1,ASSLDPGQGAIFIGEKLF
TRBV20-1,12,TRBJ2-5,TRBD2,SARIGTKQETQY
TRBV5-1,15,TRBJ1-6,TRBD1,ASSLVRQGASNSPLH
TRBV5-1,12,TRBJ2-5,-,ASSLGQVRETQY
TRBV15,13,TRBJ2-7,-,ATSREGAPTYEQY
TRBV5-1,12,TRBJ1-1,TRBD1,ASSETGFRTEAF
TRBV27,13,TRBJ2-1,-,ASSLLGTIYNEQF
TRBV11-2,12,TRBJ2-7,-,ASSLAGLIYEQY
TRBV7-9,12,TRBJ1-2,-,ASSLADSFYGYT
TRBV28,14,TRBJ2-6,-,ASSLVGNSGANVLT
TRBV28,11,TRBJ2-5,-,ASSPWGEETQY
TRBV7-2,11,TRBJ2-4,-,ASSLVPPNDSS
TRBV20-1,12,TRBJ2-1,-,SAIDPGPYNEQF
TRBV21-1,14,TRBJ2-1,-,ASSKIHILLYNEQF
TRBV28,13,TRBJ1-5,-,ASRGDTLSNQPQH
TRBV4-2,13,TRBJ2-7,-,ASSRVAVITYEQY
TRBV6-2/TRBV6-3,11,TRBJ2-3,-,ASSYMGKDTQY
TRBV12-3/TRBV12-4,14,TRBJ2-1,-,ASSQYTGTVDNEQF
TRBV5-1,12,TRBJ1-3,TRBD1,ASGQGAGGNTIY
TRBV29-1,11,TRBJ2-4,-,SVVSGPKNIQY
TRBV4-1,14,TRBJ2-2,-,ASSQRDGSHVGELF
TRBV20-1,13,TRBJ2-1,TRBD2,SATRLTSGSYEQF
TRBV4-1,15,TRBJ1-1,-,ASSPSRGAKGDTEAF
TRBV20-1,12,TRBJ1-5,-,SARDPASNQPQH
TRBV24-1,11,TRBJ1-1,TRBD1,ATTQGQNTEAF
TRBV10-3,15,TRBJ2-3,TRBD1,AISERGQGTFTDTQY
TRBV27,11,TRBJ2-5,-,ASSTRIQETQY
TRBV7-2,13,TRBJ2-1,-,ASSLGPLGNNEQF
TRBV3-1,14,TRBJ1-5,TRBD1,ASSQDGQGRNQPQH
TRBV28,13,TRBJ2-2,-,ASSSSTVDTGELF
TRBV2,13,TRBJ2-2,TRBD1,ASVAGQGGSGELF
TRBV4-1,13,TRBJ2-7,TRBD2,ASSQESLAAYEQY
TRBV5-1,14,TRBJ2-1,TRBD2,ASSISPSGNYNEQF
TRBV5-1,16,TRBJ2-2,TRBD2,ASTSIGTSGSLYGELF
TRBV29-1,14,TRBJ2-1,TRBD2,SVGGGRAWAYNEQF
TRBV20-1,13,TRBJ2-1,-,SARDQGLPHNEQF
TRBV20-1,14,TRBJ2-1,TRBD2,SAPKVAGLRYNEQF
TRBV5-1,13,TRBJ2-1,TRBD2,ASSLGLAAYNEQF
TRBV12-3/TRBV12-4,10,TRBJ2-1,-,ASRGGASVQF
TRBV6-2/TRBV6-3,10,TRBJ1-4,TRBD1,ASTHRQGGLF
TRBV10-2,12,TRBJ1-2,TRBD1,ASSGGQGSYGYT
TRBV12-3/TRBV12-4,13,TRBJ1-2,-,ASSPKSGPSYGYT
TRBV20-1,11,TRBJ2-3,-,SARELSTDTQY
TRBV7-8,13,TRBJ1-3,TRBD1,ASSPGQATGNTIY
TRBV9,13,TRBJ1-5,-,ASSVAGDSVQPQH
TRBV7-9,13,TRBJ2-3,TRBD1,ASSRLGQGVDTQY
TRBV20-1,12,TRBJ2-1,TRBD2,SATPGGSYNEQF
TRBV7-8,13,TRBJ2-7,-,ASSHTLADSYEQY